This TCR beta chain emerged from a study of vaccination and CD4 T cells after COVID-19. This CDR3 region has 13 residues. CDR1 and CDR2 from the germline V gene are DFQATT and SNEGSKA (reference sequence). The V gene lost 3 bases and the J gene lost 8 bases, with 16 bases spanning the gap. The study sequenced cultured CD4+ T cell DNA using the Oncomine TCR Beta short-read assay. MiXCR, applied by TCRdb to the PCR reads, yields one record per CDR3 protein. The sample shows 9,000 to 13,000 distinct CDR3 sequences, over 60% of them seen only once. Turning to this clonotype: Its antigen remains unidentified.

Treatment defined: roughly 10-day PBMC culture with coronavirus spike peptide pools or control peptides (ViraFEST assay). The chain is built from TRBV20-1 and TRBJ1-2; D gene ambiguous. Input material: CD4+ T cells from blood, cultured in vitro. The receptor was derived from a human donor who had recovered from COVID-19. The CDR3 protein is CSASPSARQGYTF. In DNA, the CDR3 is TGCAGTGCTAGCCCCTCAGCCAGGCAGGGCTACACCTTC.